A single sample gave rise to the 13 T cell receptor beta chains below, sequenced in a study of shared clonotypes between healthy human individuals. Naive CD8 cells lacked CD45RO and underwent positive selection for CCR7, leaving out terminally differentiated effector memory CD45RA+ cells. The method was immunoSEQ multiplex PCR; TCRdb's version includes in-frame clones alone and lacks a portion of them. The sample contains more than 2 million clones, approximately 94% of which appear only once. The sequenced sample was naive CD8+ T cells sorted from blood. Source of these receptors: a man between 18 and 29 years old in good health.

This chain uses TRBV5-6 with TRBJ2-5; D is possibly TRBD1 (7 bases). Germline CDR1 is SGHDT and CDR2 is YYEEEE. Deletions cut 5 bases from V and 5 bases from J, with 16 bases between. This CDR3 comprises 14 residues. The CDR3 protein is CASSYSPGGETQYF. The DNA of the CDR3 is TGTGCCAGCAGTTATTCCCCAGGGGGGGAGACCCAGTACTTC.

The chain couples TRBV4-3 to TRBJ2-1; D call uncertain. The CDR3 loop spans 16 amino acids. The germline gives CDR1 LGHNA, CDR2 YSLEER. The V end lost 0 bases, the J end lost 7 bases, and 16 bases lay between the germline ends. CDR3 protein: CASSQDLFTHANEQFF. The CDR3 DNA sequence: TGCGCCAGCAGCCAAGATCTTTTCACGCACGCTAATGAGCAGTTCTTC.

The gene calls are TRBV15 and TRBJ1-5; no reliable D call. V lost 0 bases, J lost 2 bases, and 8 bases lay in between. The CDR3 has 15 amino acids. Per germline, CDR1 LNHNV and CDR2 YYDKDF (reference sequence). For the CDR3, the DNA is TGTGCCACCAGCAGAGAGGAGGGAGGCAATCAGCCCCAGCATTTT. This encodes CATSREEGGNQPQHF.

The V call is TRBV5-8, the J call TRBJ1-2, with 10 bases identical to TRBD1. This CDR3 region has 13 residues. J was trimmed by 6 bases and V by 4 bases; bases with no gene match: 3. Germline V gives CDR1 SGHTS, CDR2 YDEGEE. The CDR3 is CASSLGQGDGYTF. CDR3 in DNA: TGTGCCAGCAGCCTAGGACAGGGGGATGGCTACACCTTC.

V usage is TRBV6-1 and J usage is TRBJ2-3; 10 positions match TRBD2. The CDR3 has 16 residues. With 4 bases clipped from V and 2 bases from J, the junction kept 6 bases outside the gene matches. CDR1 MNHNS and CDR2 SASEGT come from the germline V gene. The CDR3 region is CASSGLAGGLTDTQYF. The CDR3, as DNA: TGTGCCAGCAGTGGCTTAGCGGGGGGTCTCACAGATACGCAGTATTTT.

This clone has a single count. The rearrangement uses TRBV19 and TRBJ1-1; D is possibly TRBD1 (6 bases). The CDR3 runs to 14 residues. V was trimmed by 5 bases and J by 2 bases, leaving 12 bases between them. CDR1 is LNHDA and CDR2 is SQIVND in the germline V gene (reference sequence). CDR3 coding DNA: TGTGCCAGTAGTCCACAGGGAAGTAACACTGAAGCTTTCTTT. Amino acids: CASSPQGSNTEAFF.

This chain connects TRBV4-1 to TRBJ2-1; 7 bases fit TRBD2. Germline CDR1 is MGHRA and CDR2 is YSYEKL. V dropped 1 base and J dropped 10; count of bases not matched to a gene: 4. This CDR3 is 13 amino acids long. The CDR3 loop is CASSQVTSAEQFF. In nucleotides, the CDR3 is TGCGCCAGCAGCCAAGTAACTAGCGCAGAGCAGTTCTTC.

The chain recombines TRBV7-2 with TRBJ1-4; D possibly corresponds to TRBD1 (5 bases). The germline V gene encodes CDR1 SGHTA and CDR2 FQGNSA. Trimming left V 1 base short and J 4 bases short, with 19 bases between. The CDR3 has 18 residues. The DNA of the CDR3 is TGTGCCAGCAGCTTAGAAGGGTGGGGCGGAGGATATAATGAAAAACTGTTTTTT. Its translation: CASSLEGWGGGYNEKLFF.

This chain links TRBV11-1 with TRBJ2-5; D not certain. With 2 bases removed from V and 2 bases from J, the gap between germline ends came to 9 bases. There are 14 residues in the CDR3. Germline V gene sequence: CDR1 SGHAT, CDR2 FQDESV (reference sequence). CDR3 sequence: CASSLSLSQETQYF. DNA for the CDR3: TGTGCCAGCAGCTTAAGCTTGTCACAAGAGACCCAGTACTTC. Full variable domain (missing parts from reference TRBV11-1 and TRBJ2-5): EAEVAQSPRYKITEKSQAVAFWCDPISGHATLYWYRQILGQGPELLVQFQDESVVDDSQLPKDRFSAERLKGVDSTLKIQPAELGDSAMYLCASSLSLSQETQYFGPGTRLLVL.

The CDR3 spells CATSRDRGTGSAGELFF. As DNA, the CDR3 is TGTGCCACCAGCAGAGATCGGGGGACAGGGTCAGCCGGGGAGCTGTTTTTT. The gene calls are TRBV15 and TRBJ2-2; 9 positions match TRBD1. The CDR3 sequence is 17 residues long. Germline V gene sequence: CDR1 LNHNV, CDR2 YYDKDF (reference sequence). Germline trimming cut 0 bases from V and 6 bases from J; bases unmatched to any gene: 8. Full variable domain (remainder filled in from reference TRBV15 and TRBJ2-2): DAMVIQNPRYQVTQFGKPVTLSCSQTLNHNVMYWYQQKSSQAPKLLFHYYDKDFNNEADTPDNFQSRRPNTSFCFLDIRSPGLGDTAMYLCATSRDRGTGSAGELFFGEGSRLTVL.

The chain employs TRBV6-1 and TRBJ2-5; 11 bases are a match to TRBD2. Germline V gives CDR1 MNHNS, CDR2 SASEGT. V trimming: 4 bases; J trimming: 1 base; junction bases outside the gene matches: 5. The CDR3 loop spans 16 amino acids. The DNA for the CDR3 is TGTGCCAGCAGTGCCCCGGGACTAGCGGCCCAAGAGACCCAGTACTTC. Translating it yields CASSAPGLAAQETQYF.

This rearrangement joins TRBV7-9 to TRBJ1-1; D perhaps matches TRBD1 (5 bases). The CDR3 totals 15 residues. The germline V and J ends were trimmed by 1 base and 7 bases, with 16 bases remaining between them. The germline V gene encodes CDR1 SEHNR and CDR2 FQNEAQ (reference sequence). Written as DNA, the CDR3 is TGTGCCAGCAGCTTAGACGGGGGTTTCGAAGGTGAAGCTTTCTTT. It specifies CASSLDGGFEGEAFF.

This CDR3 is CAWSSGQGWEKLFF. CDR3 bases: TGTGCCTGGAGCTCGGGACAGGGGTGGGAAAAACTGTTTTTT. The gene calls are TRBV30 and TRBJ1-4; 10 bases match TRBD1. CDR1 GTSNPN and CDR2 SVGIG come from the germline V gene (reference sequence). The CDR3 extends over 14 amino acids. V lost 3 bases to trimming and J lost 8 bases; unmatched junction nucleotides: 6.